The 10 T cell receptor beta chains presented below share a single source sample, sequenced in a study of control samples from healthy donors and cancer patients. Generated by immunoSEQ multiplex PCR, the TCRdb table keeps only in-frame clones and is missing some. Here the sample spans some 170,000 clones, approximately 94% being singletons. Sequenced sample: PBMCs. The receptor set was obtained from a man aged 55 to 70 with colorectal cancer.

The chain carries TRBV25-1 and TRBJ2-6; maybe TRBD2 (7 bases). The germline V and J ends were trimmed by 6 bases and 3 bases, with 12 bases remaining between them. The germline V gene has CDR1 MGHDK and CDR2 SYGVNS. CDR3 length equals 15 residues. Here the CDR3 DNA reads TGTGCCAGCAGCGAGGGGGGGGATGGGGCCAACGTCCTGACTTTC. Protein sequence: CASSEGGDGANVLTF.

CDR3 region: CAWSVEGRTEAFF. The CDR3 bases are TGTGCCTGGAGTGTTGAGGGGAGGACTGAAGCTTTCTTT. This rearrangement joins TRBV30 to TRBJ1-1; tentatively, D is TRBD1 (5 bases). Per germline, CDR1 GTSNPN and CDR2 SVGIG (reference sequence). The length of the CDR3 is 13 residues. V lost 0 bases, J lost 5 bases, and 10 bases lay in between.

This clone was detected once. The chain employs TRBV29-1 and TRBJ1-5, with TRBD1 matching 9 bases. The CDR3 extends over 14 amino acids. CDR1 is SQVTM, CDR2 ANQGSEA, per germline. The V gene end was trimmed by 4 bases and the J gene end by 3 bases; junction bases not matched to a gene: 4. The DNA for the CDR3 is TGCAGCGTTGGGGGACAGGGCCTCAATCAGCCCCAGCATTTT. Translating gives CSVGGQGLNQPQHF.

This rearrangement joins TRBV20-1 to TRBJ2-3; 7 positions agree with TRBD2. The CDR3 spans 11 residues. CDR1 is DFQATT and CDR2 is SNEGSKA in the germline V gene (reference sequence). The V gene end was trimmed by 6 bases and the J gene end by 6 bases; junction bases not matched to a gene: 3. The CDR3 sequence is CSAGLVDTQYF. The CDR3 nucleotides are TGCAGTGCAGGACTAGTCGATACGCAGTATTTT.

The chain couples TRBV9 to TRBJ1-4, with a possible D match to TRBD1 (6 bases). Germline V gene lookup returns CDR1 SGDLS and CDR2 YYNGEE. V was clipped by 4 bases and J by 8 bases, with 18 bases between them. The CDR3 contains 15 residues. CDR3 amino acids: CASSTLAGGHEKLFF. DNA for the CDR3: TGTGCCAGCAGCACCCTTGCCGGGGGGCACGAAAAACTGTTTTTT.

This clone was seen just once. The chain is built from TRBV24-1 and TRBJ1-4, with TRBD1 identical over 7 bases. The germline gives CDR1 KGHDR, CDR2 SFDVKD. The length of the CDR3 is 16 residues. Trimming removed 6 bases from V and 3 bases from J; junction bases left unmatched: 9. The DNA for the CDR3 is TGTGCCACCAGTCCACCTCCGGGACAGTCTAATGAAAAACTGTTTTTT. This sequence encodes CATSPPPGQSNEKLFF.

This chain connects TRBV28 to TRBJ1-2; 8 positions match TRBD1. This CDR3 contains 15 residues. Unmatched junction bases numbered 13, after V lost 5 bases and J lost 8 bases. CDR1 is MDHEN, CDR2 SYDVKM, per germline. The CDR3 sequence is CASSPWTGPEGGYTF. CDR3 nucleotide sequence: TGTGCCAGCAGTCCCTGGACAGGGCCGGAGGGAGGCTACACCTTC.

V usage is TRBV5-4 and J usage is TRBJ1-1; no definite D call. The germline gives CDR1 SGHNT, CDR2 YYREEE (reference sequence). This CDR3 is 14 amino acids long. V lost 4 bases, J lost 1 base, and 11 bases lay in between. CDR3 region: CASSRGLTNTEAFF. CDR3 nucleotide sequence: TGTGCCAGCAGCCGAGGACTGACGAACACTGAAGCTTTCTTT. Full variable domain (remainder filled in from reference TRBV5-4 and TRBJ1-1): ETGVTQSPTHLIKTRGQQVTLRCSSQSGHNTVSWYQQALGQGPQFIFQYYREEENGRGNFPPRFSGLQFPNYSSELNVNALELDDSALYLCASSRGLTNTEAFFGQGTRLTVV.

The chain has TRBV19 and TRBJ1-5, with D perhaps TRBD1 (6 bases). The V end was cut by 4 bases, the J end by 3 bases, with 16 bases between. Germline V gene lookup returns CDR1 LNHDA and CDR2 SQIVND (reference sequence). CDR3 length: 16 residues. The CDR3 bases are TGTGCCAGTAGTACCTCTTACGGGGGGCTCAATCAGCCCCAGCATTTT. Its translation is CASSTSYGGLNQPQHF.

The chain couples TRBV30 to TRBJ2-1, with 9 bases that match TRBD2. There are 12 residues in the CDR3. CDR1 is GTSNPN and CDR2 is SVGIG in the germline V gene (reference sequence). The trim removed 8 bases at V and 8 bases at J, leaving 7 bases unmatched. CDR3: CASSGGADEQFF. Here the CDR3 DNA reads TGTGCCAGTAGCGGGGGTGCCGATGAGCAGTTCTTC.